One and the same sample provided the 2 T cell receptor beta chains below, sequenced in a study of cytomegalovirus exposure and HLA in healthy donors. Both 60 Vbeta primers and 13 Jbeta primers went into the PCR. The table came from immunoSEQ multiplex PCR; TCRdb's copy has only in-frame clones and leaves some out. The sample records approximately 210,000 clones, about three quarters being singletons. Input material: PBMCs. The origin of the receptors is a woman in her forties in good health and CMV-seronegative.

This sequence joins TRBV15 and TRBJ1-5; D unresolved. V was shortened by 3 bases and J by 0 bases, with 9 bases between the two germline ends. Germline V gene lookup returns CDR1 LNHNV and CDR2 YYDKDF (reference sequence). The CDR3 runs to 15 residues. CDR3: CATSRENLSNQPQHF. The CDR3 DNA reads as TGTGCCACCAGCAGGGAGAATCTTAGCAATCAGCCCCAGCATTTT.

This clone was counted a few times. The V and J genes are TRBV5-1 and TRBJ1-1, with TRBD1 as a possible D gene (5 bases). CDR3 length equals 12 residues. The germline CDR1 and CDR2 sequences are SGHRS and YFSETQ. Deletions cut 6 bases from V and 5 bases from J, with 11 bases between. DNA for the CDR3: TGCGCCAGCACTACCGGACAAACTGAAGCTTTCTTT. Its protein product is CASTTGQTEAFF.